This TCR beta chain was captured in a study of shared clonotypes between healthy human individuals. The data were produced by immunoSEQ multiplex PCR, yet TCRdb's version contains in-frame clones alone and is incomplete. The sample includes hundreds of thousands of clones, approximately 95% of them seen just once. Only CD45RO-negative cells positively selected for CCR7 counted as naive CD8 cells, so terminally differentiated effector memory CD45RA+ cells were excluded. Germline V gene data show CDR1 as SGHNT and CDR2 as YYREEE (reference sequence). This CDR3 contains 14 residues. V was pared by 2 bases and J by 4 bases, with 6 bases of the junction left unmatched.

This sequence joins TRBV5-4 and TRBJ2-7, with 7 bases that match TRBD2. Material for sequencing was naive CD8+ T cells sorted from blood. The source of this sequence is a woman aged 30 to 39 in good health. The CDR3 reads CASSFAGEEYEQYF. Written as DNA, the CDR3 is TGTGCCAGCAGCTTCGCGGGAGAAGAATACGAGCAGTACTTC.